Listed below are T cell receptor beta chains from one sample, sequenced in a study of T cell responses to AZD1222 COVID-19 vaccine. Here immunoSEQ multiplex PCR was the method, and the copy in TCRdb shows in-frame clones only, minus some. The sample contains roughly 150,000 clones, around nine tenths of which appear only once. Sequencing used peripheral blood, obtained on day 0 of AZD1222 vaccination. Every receptor here comes from an adult in good health. Each CDR3 is given without its conserved first and last residue.

CDR3aa: ASSTGYTIY
v_gene: TRBV12-3/TRBV12-4
len: 9
j_gene: TRBJ1-3

CDR3aa: ASSFSAPNTEAF
v_gene: TRBV27
len: 12
j_gene: TRBJ1-1

CDR3aa: ASSSGGTGELF
v_gene: TRBV9
len: 11
j_gene: TRBJ2-2

CDR3aa: ASSFSAGTGGSYEQY
v_gene: TRBV5-1
len: 15
j_gene: TRBJ2-7

CDR3aa: ASRGSGSYTGELF
v_gene: TRBV4-1
len: 13
j_gene: TRBJ2-2

CDR3aa: ASSPQGKAYEQY
v_gene: TRBV11-3
len: 12
j_gene: TRBJ2-7

CDR3aa: ASSLETGYEQY
v_gene: TRBV7-8
len: 11
j_gene: TRBJ2-7

CDR3aa: ASSRRTGLDQPQH
v_gene: TRBV3-1/TRBV3-2
len: 13
j_gene: TRBJ1-5

CDR3aa: ASSMLGGGYEQY
v_gene: TRBV5-5
len: 12
j_gene: TRBJ2-7

CDR3aa: ASSPPGTATQETQY
v_gene: TRBV7-9
len: 14
j_gene: TRBJ2-5

CDR3aa: ASSEWGNEKLF
v_gene: TRBV25-1
len: 11
j_gene: TRBJ1-4

CDR3aa: ASSDSNNSPLH
v_gene: TRBV6-4
len: 11
j_gene: TRBJ1-6

CDR3aa: ASSLGTSGSNEQF
v_gene: TRBV28
len: 13
j_gene: TRBJ2-1

CDR3aa: ASSFPGTEAF
v_gene: TRBV28
len: 10
j_gene: TRBJ1-1

CDR3aa: ASSPEESPRETQY
v_gene: TRBV4-1
len: 13
j_gene: TRBJ2-5